The sequence of this T cell receptor (beta chain) was determined in a study of blood T cell repertoires in COVID-19. At the level of the study: The analysed material was cDNA or gDNA that came from T cells, B-cell-depleted T cells, or PBMCs.

Assay used: immunoSEQ multiplex PCR; TCRdb lists only in-frame clones, some missing. The table shows under 85,000 clones, with about 88% occurring only once. The sequencing sample was made of peripheral blood. This TCR was recovered from a man aged 65-85 years with active or convalescent COVID-19.

The DNA for the CDR3 is TGCAGCGCCCACCGGGACATCTCCGGCTGGGGCTACACCTTC. Translated: CSAHRDISGWGYTF. The chain combines TRBV29-1 with TRBJ1-2; D might be TRBD1 (6 bases). The CDR3 spans 14 residues. Per germline, CDR1 SQVTM and CDR2 ANQGSEA. V was trimmed by 7 bases and J by 8 bases, leaving 23 bases between them.